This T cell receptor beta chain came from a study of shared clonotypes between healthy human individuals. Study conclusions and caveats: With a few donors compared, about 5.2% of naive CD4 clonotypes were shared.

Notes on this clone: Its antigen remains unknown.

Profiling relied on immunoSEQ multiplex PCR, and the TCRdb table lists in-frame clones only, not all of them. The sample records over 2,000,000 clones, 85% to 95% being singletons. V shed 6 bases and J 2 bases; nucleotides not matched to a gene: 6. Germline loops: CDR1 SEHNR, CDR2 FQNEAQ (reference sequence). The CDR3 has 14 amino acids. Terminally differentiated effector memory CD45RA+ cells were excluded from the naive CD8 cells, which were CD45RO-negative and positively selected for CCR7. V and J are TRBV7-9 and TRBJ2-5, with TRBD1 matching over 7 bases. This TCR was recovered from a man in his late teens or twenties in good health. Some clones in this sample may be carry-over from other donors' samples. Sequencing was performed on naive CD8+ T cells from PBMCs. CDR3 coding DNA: TGTGCCAGCAGAATGGGGACAGAACAAGAGACCCAGTACTTC. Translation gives CASRMGTEQETQYF.